This T cell receptor (beta chain) is drawn from a study of beta chain features in type 1 diabetes. Donors contributed one heparinised blood draw apiece, averaging roughly 100 mL. As for this clone: No antigen is known for it.

Findings and caveats of the study: Type 1 diabetes patients had TCRB CDR3s that were shorter (moderately but significantly so) in all four CD4+ subsets.

Investigators reverse transcribed all isolated RNA, so they sequenced expressed TCRB transcripts. The data were produced by immunoSEQ multiplex PCR, yet TCRdb's version contains in-frame clones alone and is incomplete. Of nearly 350,000 clones listed, roughly 8% are singletons. CDR1 is SQVTM, CDR2 ANQGSEA, per germline. This CDR3 is 13 amino acids long. V was trimmed by 4 bases and J by 5 bases, leaving 14 bases between them. Sequences were obtained from central memory CD4+ T cells from blood. The rearrangement uses TRBV29-1 and TRBJ2-5; a possible D gene is TRBD1 (6 bases). This receptor was obtained from a woman between 18 and 30 years old in good health. DNA for the CDR3: TGCAGCGTTGCGACAGACAGGTTGGAGACCCAGTACTTC. Translation: CSVATDRLETQYF.